This T cell receptor beta chain comes out of a study of cytomegalovirus exposure and HLA in healthy donors. Study summary: Unique TCRs from HLA-typed donors, 80 million to 100 million of them, were held in an early data release.

With 60 Vbeta and 13 Jbeta primers, the PCR was carried out. Data came from immunoSEQ multiplex PCR; TCRdb stores just in-frame clones and leaves some out. The data show roughly 120,000 clones, about 79% seen once. Germline assignment: CDR1 SGHVS and CDR2 FQNEAQ. V was pared by 4 bases and J by 4 bases, with 22 bases between. CDR3 length: 17 amino acids. The sample taken for sequencing was PBMCs. The chain uses TRBV7-8 and TRBJ1-2, with D possibly TRBD1 on 6 matching bases. The TCR comes from a woman younger than 35 in good health and CMV-seropositive. In DNA form, the CDR3 reads TGTGCCAGCAGCTCCTTTTCCTCGGGGCGGGGGCTCTATGGCTACACCTTC. It encodes CASSSFSSGRGLYGYTF.